What follows is one TCR beta chain and its context. The antigen it recognizes is unknown. Base qualities were left out, and no much larger clone turns up one base away. This record comes from a study of blood T cell repertoires in COVID-19 (dated by TCRdb to the early 2020s). Regarding the study in general: Samples covering the acute and convalescent phases of COVID-19 were provided by collaborators in the United States, Italy and Spain. Where available, HLA class I and class II types were taken from metadata supplied by the sample provider and were not determined by assay-based typing. The prospective study material was composed of cDNA or gDNA derived from T cells, B-cell-depleted T cells, or PBMCs. The repertoires were released in a freely available public database intended as a resource for research on the immune response to SARS-CoV-2. A de-identified subject ID, COVID-19 status, age in years and sex were almost always included in the sample metadata. The samples were drawn from two sources: the first 160 participants of the ongoing ImmuneRACE study, and 1,000 to 1,500 subjects contributed by 6 global collaborators. Deeply sampled blood TCRbeta repertoires from subjects exposed to, actively infected with, or recovered from COVID-19 were included in the dataset.

The CDR1 and CDR2 encoded by the germline V gene are SGHRS and YFSETQ. The CDR3 holds 12 amino acids from the cysteine to the phenylalanine. The read is trimmed to its CDR3 DNA, 36 bases read in frame from base 1. Trimming takes 8 bases off V and 8 bases off J; junction bases not matched to a gene: 6. Whole blood was collected in K2EDTA tubes by collaborating institutions according to the institutions' own protocols. For TCRbeta analysis, collaborators shipped samples in one of three forms: frozen whole blood, isolated PBMCs, or DNA extracted from either of those sample types. TCRbeta CDR3 regions were amplified from genomic DNA by means of the immunoSEQ Assay, a bias-controlled multiplex PCR. The study's processing was this. Within the assay, amplification of reference gene primers was used to estimate how many nucleated cells each sample contained. Sequence reads were collapsed and filtered to measure the absolute abundance of every unique TCRbeta CDR3 rearrangement. For each sample, productive Simpson clonality was calculated as the square root of Simpson's diversity index over productive rearrangements. In TCRdb, the immuneACCESS table is reduced to in-frame sequences with V and J assigned. These tables do not hold every clone; where another copy was compared, an unresolved V gene accounts for under half, and the others remain unexplained. V and J calls and clone size come straight from that table; D and trimming were deduced from the DNA. Within this sample are some 80,000 clones, with about four fifths of them counted one time only. The ten biggest clones cover 3% to 4% of the sample.

Results and caveats for the whole study, not just this receptor: The quantity of clinical and demographic metadata differed by source and by participant and was supplied without curation.

Recombination linked TRBV5-1 to TRBJ2-4, and 8 junctional nucleotides match TRBD1. The receptor was derived from a man aged 50 to 59 with acute or convalescent COVID-19. Sequenced input: peripheral blood. In nucleotide form, the sequence is TGCGCCAGTCAGGGGGCTGGGGACATTCAGTACTTC. Translated, it reads CASQGAGDIQYF.